This T cell receptor beta chain was identified in a study of blood T cell repertoires in COVID-19. Overall study context: Samples representing acute and convalescent COVID-19 were sourced from the United States, Italy and Spain.

Trimming stripped 6 bases from V and 2 bases from J, with 14 bases between. The CDR3 has 14 amino acids. Germline V CDR1 and CDR2: MNHEY, SVGAGI. Individuals drawn from around 25 US areas were about 18 to 95 years old. The count of this clone is one. TCRdb keeps only in-frame clones here, not all; method: immunoSEQ multiplex PCR. The data hold about 320,000 clones, with 80% to 90% observed a single time. The source material was PBMCs or T cells enriched from blood (not recorded which). V usage is TRBV6-5 and J usage is TRBJ2-7; possible D gene TRBD1, 6 bases. This sequence was found in a man aged 25-40 years who had recovered from COVID-19. CDR3 sequence (DNA): TGTGCCAGCAGCCTTCAGGGGCCTGCCTACGAGCAGTACTTC. It encodes CASSLQGPAYEQYF.